These T cell receptor beta chains were read from a single sample in a study of PD-1 blockade in classical Hodgkin lymphoma. Sequencing was performed with immunoSEQ multiplex PCR; in TCRdb, only in-frame clones are kept and a portion is missing. This table has around 40,000 clones, around 80% appearing once. The source material was peripheral blood mononuclear cells (PBMCs), sampled at baseline. The receptor set was obtained from a human donor with classical Hodgkin lymphoma. CDR3s include the opening cysteine and the closing phenylalanine or tryptophan. A D gene is named only where the DNA matches it firmly. Rows may omit the clone size; those that give it use once, few, many or a size class.

len	d_gene	v_gene	j_gene	abundance	CDR3aa	CDR3nt
18	NA	TRBV5-1	TRBJ2-7	NA	CASSRDPNPDGDSYEQYF	TGCGCCAGCAGCCGCGACCCAAATCCCGACGGCGACTCCTACGAGCAGTACTTC
14	NA	TRBV5-6	TRBJ1-6	NA	CASSLDRVWSPLHF	TGTGCCAGCAGCTTGGACCGGGTTTGGTCACCCCTCCACTTT
15	NA	TRBV7-9	TRBJ1-1	NA	CASSLGTPGHTEAFF	TGTGCCAGCAGCTTGGGAACACCGGGCCACACTGAAGCTTTCTTT
14	NA	TRBV5-1	TRBJ1-2	NA	CASSPEAVNYGYTF	TGCGCCAGCAGCCCGGAGGCGGTTAACTATGGCTACACCTTC
15	NA	TRBV6-5	TRBJ2-1	once	CASSSVGGEGNEQFF	TGTGCCAGCAGTTCCGTCGGGGGAGAGGGCAATGAGCAGTTCTTC
18	NA	TRBV7-2	TRBJ2-2	once	CASSLTVRARGNTGELFF	TGTGCCAGCAGCTTAACGGTTCGGGCTAGAGGGAACACCGGGGAGCTGTTTTTT
11	NA	TRBV20-1	TRBJ2-5	NA	CSAGGRETQYF	TGCAGTGCGGGGGGCAGGGAGACCCAGTACTTC
14	NA	TRBV5-1	TRBJ1-3	NA	CASSLTGRGDTIYF	TGCGCCAGCAGCTTAACAGGGAGGGGCGACACCATATATTTT
16	TRBD2	TRBV7-9	TRBJ2-3	once	CASSLLAGGHTDTQYF	TGTGCCAGCAGCTTACTAGCGGGGGGGCACACAGATACGCAGTATTTT
14	NA	TRBV19	TRBJ2-1	NA	CASSMNRVGDEQFF	TGTGCCAGTAGTATGAATCGGGTCGGCGATGAGCAGTTCTTC
15	TRBD1	TRBV9	TRBJ2-2	once	CASSVWTGNTGELFF	TGTGCCAGCAGCGTGTGGACAGGGAATACCGGGGAGCTGTTTTTT
12	TRBD1	TRBV13	TRBJ2-7	NA	CASSLGTGVGYF	TGTGCCAGCAGCTTAGGGACAGGGGTGGGGTACTTC
13	NA	TRBV6-6	TRBJ1-1	NA	CASSPDGDTEAFF	TGTGCCAGCAGCCCCGACGGGGACACTGAAGCTTTCTTT
12	NA	TRBV18	TRBJ2-7	NA	CASSPTSYEQYF	TGTGCCAGCTCACCCACCTCCTACGAGCAGTACTTC